The entry below gives a single T cell receptor beta chain sequence along with its context. The antigen remains unidentified. A junction end diverges from the germline sequence, so it may reflect a read error. The sample originates from a study of T cell responses to AZD1222 COVID-19 vaccine. The method was immunoSEQ multiplex PCR; TCRdb's version includes in-frame clones alone and lacks a portion of them. The sample includes about 130,000 clones, roughly 90% of them seen just once. Study observations and caveats: Compared with day 0, the breadth and depth of the Spike-specific TCR repertoire rose significantly after two doses of AZD1222. Most donors were white British and more were female, and clonal diversity was possibly underestimated. The peak T cell response came first, and repertoires were sampled only after it. Reportedly, nearly half the spike-specific TCRs target unmutated variant regions.

This receptor was identified in an adult who received the AZD1222 COVID-19 vaccine. The sample was peripheral blood, taken 28 days after the second AZD1222 dose.

The chain's CDR3 is CASSEEVSGNTIYF. CDR3 nucleotide sequence: TGCGCCAGCAGCGAAGAGGTCTCTGGAAACACCATATATTTT. This sequence joins TRBV4-1 and TRBJ1-3; D call uncertain. The CDR3 covers 14 residues. CDR1 MGHRA and CDR2 YSYEKL come from the germline V gene.